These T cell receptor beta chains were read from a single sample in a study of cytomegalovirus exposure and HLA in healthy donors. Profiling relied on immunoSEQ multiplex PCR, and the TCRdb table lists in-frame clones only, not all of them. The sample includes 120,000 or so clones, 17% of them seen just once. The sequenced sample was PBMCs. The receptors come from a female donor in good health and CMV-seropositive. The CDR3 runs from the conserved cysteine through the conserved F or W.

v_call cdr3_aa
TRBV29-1 CSVEEIGQGGRLEAFF
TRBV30 CAWSWGDEQFF
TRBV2 CASSEAKSVKYNSPLHF
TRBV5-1 CASSLLGTGNQPQHF
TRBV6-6 CASNTGTIAKNIQYF
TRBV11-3 CASSPSRTGRDTQYF
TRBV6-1 CASSITGPRGYTF
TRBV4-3 CASSQIYLSNQPQHF
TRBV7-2 CASSVQGLLNEKLFF
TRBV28 CASRVSGVGTEAFF
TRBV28 CASSRLTQFWEQYF
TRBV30 CAWSVGPGRGQNSPLHF
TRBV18 CASQDRGPYGYTF
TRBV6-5 CASSSGLSRTDTQYF
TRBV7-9 CASSLGWRELDTQYF
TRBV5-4 CASSVQRANTGELFF
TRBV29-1 CSVDLQGANEQFF
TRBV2 CASSAQGDGNTIYF
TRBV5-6 CASSLATGSSYNEQFF
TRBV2 CASTGTSGDQETQYF
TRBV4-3 CASSQDARGLAGARNTGELFF
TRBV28 CASSQDRLYEQFF
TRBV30 CAWRRGSSYEQYF
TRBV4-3 CASSRDLAGGGGEQFF
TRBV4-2 CASSQDPSGGETQYF
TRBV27 CASTHGTSGYNEQFF
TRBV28 CASRLLSPRTDTQYF
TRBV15 CATSRSQGENTEAFF
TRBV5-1 CASSWQGASTGELFF
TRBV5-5 CASSLGGLAGLNNEQFF
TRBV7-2 CASREQGAGGYTF
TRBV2 CASRRDYSTDTQYF
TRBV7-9 CASSLMGQGTEAFF
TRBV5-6 CASSLDQPVYEQYF
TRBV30 CACEGGNTIYF
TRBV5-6 CASTSLTPKTNTGELFF
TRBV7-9 CASSLSWTEAFF
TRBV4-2 CASNHRGPSSGNTIYF
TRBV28 CASKQGPYEQYF
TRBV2 CASSEYSGMGGYTF